The entry below describes one T cell receptor (beta chain). What it binds is not known. This CDR3 region has 15 residues. J lost 1 base, V lost 7 bases, and 12 bases had no gene match. The germline gives CDR1 DFQATT, CDR2 SNEGSKA (reference sequence). This sample was taken from a study of T cell repertoires in cytomegalovirus infection. Looking at the study overall: Public TCR beta signatures marked donors with CMV infection and the matching HLA.

TCRdb independently ran MiXCR on the reads; one entry per CDR3 protein. The sample includes 900,000 to 950,000 distinct CDR3 sequences, around 32% seen only once; the top ten take about an eighth. Whole-study findings and limits: Carriage of CMV together with the relevant HLA was identifiable through cumulative public TCR beta family frequency. CMV-specific TCR beta clonotypes restricted by HLA-C were the ones dominating the ex vivo response.

The sequencing used cultured CD8+ T cells from PBMCs, collected from culture after CMV antigen stimulation. This chain links TRBV20-1 with TRBJ1-1; 7 bases fit TRBD1. This TCR derives from a human donor in good health (CMV status not recorded). Some clones in this sample may be carry-over from other donors' samples. The DNA for the CDR3 is TGCAGTGGCTCAGGGGGAATTACCGAGAACACTGAAGCTTTCTTT. Amino acids: CSGSGGITENTEAFF.